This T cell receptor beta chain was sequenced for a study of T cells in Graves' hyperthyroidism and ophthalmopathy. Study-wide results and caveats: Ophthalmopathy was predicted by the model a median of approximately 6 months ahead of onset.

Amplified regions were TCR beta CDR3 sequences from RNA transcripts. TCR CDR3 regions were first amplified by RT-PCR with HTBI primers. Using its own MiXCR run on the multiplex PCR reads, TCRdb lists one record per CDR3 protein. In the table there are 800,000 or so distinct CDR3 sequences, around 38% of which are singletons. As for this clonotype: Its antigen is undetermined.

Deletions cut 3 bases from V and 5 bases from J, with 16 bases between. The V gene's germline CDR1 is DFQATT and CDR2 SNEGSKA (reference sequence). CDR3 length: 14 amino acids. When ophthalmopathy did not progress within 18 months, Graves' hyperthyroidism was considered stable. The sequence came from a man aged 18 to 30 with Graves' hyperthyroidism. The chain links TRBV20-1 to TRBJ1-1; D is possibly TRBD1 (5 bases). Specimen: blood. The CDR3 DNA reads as TGCAGTGCTAGGATAGAGGGGCTATCGACTGAAGCTTTCTTT. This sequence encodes CSARIEGLSTEAFF.